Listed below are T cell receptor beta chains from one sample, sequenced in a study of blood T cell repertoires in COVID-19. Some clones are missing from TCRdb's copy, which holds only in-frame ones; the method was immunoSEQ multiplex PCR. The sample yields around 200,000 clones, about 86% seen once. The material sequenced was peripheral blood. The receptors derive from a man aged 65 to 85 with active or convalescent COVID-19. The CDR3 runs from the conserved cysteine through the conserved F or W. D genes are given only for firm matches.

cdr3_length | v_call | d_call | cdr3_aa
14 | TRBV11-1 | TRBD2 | CASSPFSSGNEQFF
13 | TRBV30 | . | CAWSFGATSEQYF
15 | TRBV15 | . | CATSGAAWGDTEAFF
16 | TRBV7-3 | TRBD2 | CATNLGRLAAYNEQFF
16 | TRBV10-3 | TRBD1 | CAISESGWTGVQGYTF
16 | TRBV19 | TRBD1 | CASSIGARGHHYGYTF
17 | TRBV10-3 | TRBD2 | CAISESAASGGADTQYF
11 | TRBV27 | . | CASSRYNEQFF
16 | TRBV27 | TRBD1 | CASSVPGRTGRSPLHF
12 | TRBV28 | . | CASTASRYEQYF
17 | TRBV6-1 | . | CASSEARVRAGTGELFF
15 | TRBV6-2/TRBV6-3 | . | CASSYLLTTGGGYTF
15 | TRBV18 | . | CASSPLTGMDEKLFF
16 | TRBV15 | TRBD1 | CATSPRGGTGGEKLFF
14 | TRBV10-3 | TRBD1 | CAISEGTGTGEQFF
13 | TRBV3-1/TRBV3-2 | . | CASSQAGTPKLFF
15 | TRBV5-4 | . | CASSFRDGGNEKLFF
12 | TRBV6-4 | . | CASSDQYDTQYF
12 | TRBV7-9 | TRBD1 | CASSRQGYGYTF
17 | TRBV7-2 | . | CASSLGWERGYATEAFF
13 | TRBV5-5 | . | CASRAGSQETQYF
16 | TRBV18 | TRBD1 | CASSLNTRGKLYGYTF
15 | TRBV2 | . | CASRRPTGNNSPLHF
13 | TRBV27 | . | CAGSSRGGTEAFF
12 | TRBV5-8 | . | CASSPRGDEQFF
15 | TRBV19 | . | CASSVYRAENQPQHF
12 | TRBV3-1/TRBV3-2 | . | CASSQRQGELFF
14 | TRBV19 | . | CASSIRLQGQPQHF
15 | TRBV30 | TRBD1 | CAWSDTGASTDTQYF
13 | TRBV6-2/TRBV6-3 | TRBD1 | CASSGQGHQPQHF
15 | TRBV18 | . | CASSPKTEKSYEQYF
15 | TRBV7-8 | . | CASSLAVNRGYGYTF
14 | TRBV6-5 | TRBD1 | CATIDRGMAGELFF
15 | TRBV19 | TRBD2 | CASTLGSGSSKEQFF
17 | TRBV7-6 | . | CASSSQEFSSNGEKLFF
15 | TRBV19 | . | CASSTLGSSNQPQHF
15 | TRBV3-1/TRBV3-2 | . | CASSQTWTAYLGYTF
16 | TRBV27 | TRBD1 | CASSQPPGQGNTEAFF
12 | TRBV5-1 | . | CASTSVGNTIYF
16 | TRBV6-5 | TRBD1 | CASSSPGQSLGETQYF
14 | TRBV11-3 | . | CASSLEGGGTEAFF
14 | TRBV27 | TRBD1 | CASSFRGQFSPLHF
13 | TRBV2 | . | CASSPNSEETQYF
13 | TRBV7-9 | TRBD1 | CASTGQENSPLHF
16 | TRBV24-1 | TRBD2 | CATRSSAGETYNEQFF
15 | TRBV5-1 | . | CASSLGSATNEKLFF
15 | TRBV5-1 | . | CASSLDPGSYNEQFF
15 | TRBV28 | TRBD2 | CASRRTSGGTYEQYF
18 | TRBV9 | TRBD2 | CASSVRGRAHSSYNEQFF
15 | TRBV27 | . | CASSSRQVPNTEAFF